The 31 T cell receptor beta chains below were found in one sample sequenced in a study of blood T cell repertoires in COVID-19. Sequencing used immunoSEQ multiplex PCR; TCRdb keeps in-frame clones, though not all of them. The data contain about 490,000 clones, 80% to 90% of them singletons. The material sequenced was peripheral blood. The origin of the receptors is a human donor in a cohort sampled during active COVID-19.

This chain uses TRBV19 with TRBJ2-5; D may be TRBD2 (6 bases). Trimming shortened V by 5 bases and J by 2 bases, and 9 bases separated the two germline ends. This CDR3 region has 13 residues. In germline, CDR1 is LNHDA, CDR2 SQIVND (reference sequence). CDR3 sequence (DNA): TGTGCCAGTAGTGGGGGACTTCAAGAGACCCAGTACTTC. This encodes CASSGGLQETQYF.

The chain carries TRBV9 and TRBJ1-1; 9 bases match TRBD1. The CDR3 is 15 amino acids. CDR1 is SGDLS and CDR2 is YYNGEE in the germline V gene. V shed 1 base, J shed 5 bases, and the junction held 6 bases outside the gene matches. CDR3 amino acids: CASSVIQGAGTEAFF. The CDR3 nucleotides read TGTGCCAGCAGCGTAATACAGGGGGCCGGTACTGAAGCTTTCTTT.

The chain couples TRBV27 to TRBJ2-2, with TRBD2 matching 7 bases. The CDR3 spans 16 residues. V shed 6 bases, J shed 5 bases, and the junction held 12 bases outside the gene matches. CDR1 is MNHEY, CDR2 SMNVEV, per germline (reference sequence). CDR3 protein: CASSPGAGRFTGELFF. The CDR3, as DNA: TGTGCCAGCAGCCCAGGAGCGGGAAGATTTACCGGGGAGCTGTTTTTT.

The chain joins TRBV11-2 to TRBJ2-7; 7 bases are a match to TRBD2. The germline CDR1 and CDR2 sequences are SGHAT and FQNNGV. The CDR3 totals 15 residues. With V trimmed by 6 bases and J by 0 bases, 8 bases remained unmatched. DNA for the CDR3: TGTGCCAGCAGTTTAAGCGGGGCCAGCTCCTACGAGCAGTACTTC. Residues: CASSLSGASSYEQYF.

CDR3 DNA: TGCGCCAGCAGCACGCAGGGTGCGTACACTGAAGCTTTCTTT. Translated, it gives CASSTQGAYTEAFF. This chain connects TRBV5-1 to TRBJ1-1; D is perhaps TRBD1 (5 bases). From germline, CDR1 is SGHRS and CDR2 YFSETQ. This CDR3 region has 14 residues. Deletions cut 4 bases from V and 3 bases from J, with 13 bases between.

The chain carries TRBV9 and TRBJ1-1, with a tentative D call TRBD1 (6 bases). V was shortened by 4 bases and J by 0 bases, with 13 bases between the two germline ends. CDR1 is SGDLS, CDR2 YYNGEE, per germline. The CDR3 spans 15 residues. The CDR3: CASSPRGIMNTEAFF. The CDR3 DNA sequence: TGTGCCAGCAGCCCGAGGGGGATTATGAACACTGAAGCTTTCTTT.

The chain couples TRBV30 to TRBJ1-4, with D unresolved. CDR1 GTSNPN and CDR2 SVGIG come from the germline V gene (reference sequence). Deletions cut 5 bases from V and 7 bases from J, with 17 bases between. The CDR3 length is 14 residues. The CDR3 sequence: CAWGLKSLSEKLFF. In DNA form, the CDR3 reads TGTGCCTGGGGACTCAAGAGTTTGTCTGAAAAACTGTTTTTT. Supplemented by reference TRBV30 and TRBJ1-4, the full variable domain reads SQTIHQWPATLVQPVGSPLSLECTVEGTSNPNLYWYRQAAGRGLQLLFYSVGIGQISSEVPQNLSASRPQDRQFILSSKKLLLSDSGFYLCAWGLKSLSEKLFFGSGTQLSVL.

This rearrangement joins TRBV11-3 to TRBJ2-1; TRBD2 matches 10 bases. The CDR3 length is 16 residues. Trimming cost V 1 base and J 3 bases; bases outside gene matches: 3. Per germline, CDR1 SGHNT and CDR2 YENEEA. CDR3 DNA: TGTGCCAGCAGCTTAGGGGCTAGCGGGAGCTACAATGAGCAGTTCTTC. Amino acids: CASSLGASGSYNEQFF. Complete variable domain (other parts from reference TRBV11-3 and TRBJ2-1): EAGVVQSPRYKIIEKKQPVAFWCNPISGHNTLYWYLQNLGQGPELLIRYENEEAVDDSQLPKDRFSAERLKGVDSTLKIQPAELGDSAVYLCASSLGASGSYNEQFFGPGTRLTVL.

Comment on this clone: The identical CDR3 is also encoded by other nucleotide sequences in the sample. V gene TRBV5-1 combines with J gene TRBJ2-7, with 12 bases identical to TRBD2. Trimming removed 0 bases from V and 3 bases from J; junction bases left unmatched: 1. This CDR3 has 15 residues. The V gene's germline CDR1 is SGHRS and CDR2 YFSETQ. The CDR3 loop reads CASSLGLAGVYEQYF. Here the CDR3 DNA reads TGCGCCAGCAGCTTGGGACTAGCGGGAGTCTACGAGCAGTACTTC.

This clone showed up just once. The V gene is TRBV2, the J gene TRBJ2-7; D gene ambiguous. CDR1 SNHLY and CDR2 FYNNEI come from the germline V gene. V dropped 3 bases and J dropped 0 bases, with 12 bases sitting between them. The CDR3 is 15 amino acids. The CDR3: CASSELRLSSYEQYF. In DNA form, the CDR3 reads TGTGCCAGCAGTGAGTTGCGGTTAAGCTCCTACGAGCAGTACTTC.

The chain combines TRBV9 with TRBJ2-3; D call uncertain. Looked up from germline, CDR1 is SGDLS and CDR2 is YYNGEE. Trimming pared 0 bases from V and 3 bases from J, leaving 11 bases between. The CDR3 has 15 residues. The CDR3 sequence is CASSVGVLPTDTQYF. CDR3 nucleotides: TGTGCCAGCAGCGTAGGGGTACTACCGACAGATACGCAGTATTTT.

V is TRBV19 and J is TRBJ1-5; 9 positions match TRBD1. CDR1 is LNHDA, CDR2 SQIVND, per germline (reference sequence). J was trimmed by 7 bases and V by 4 bases; bases with no gene match: 11. The CDR3 runs 16 residues. CDR3 amino acids: CASSKSGTGMGQPQHF. CDR3 coding DNA: TGTGCCAGTAGTAAATCCGGGACAGGGATGGGACAGCCCCAGCATTTT.

The chain couples TRBV14 to TRBJ2-1; 7 positions agree with TRBD2. J was trimmed by 12 bases and V by 0 bases; bases with no gene match: 2. The CDR3 is 12 residues long. Germline-derived CDR1 and CDR2 are SGHDN and FVKESK. In DNA, the CDR3 is TGTGCCAGCAGCCAAGACTGGGGGGGGCAGTTCTTC. As protein: CASSQDWGGQFF. The full variable domain, with the rest looked up from reference TRBV14 and TRBJ2-1, is EAGVTQFPSHSVIEKGQTVTLRCDPISGHDNLYWYRRVMGKEIKFLLHFVKESKQDESGMPNNRFLAERTGGTYSTLKVQPAELEDSGVYFCASSQDWGGQFFGPGTRLTVL.

This sequence joins TRBV28 and TRBJ2-1, with a weak D call TRBD1 (5 bases). This CDR3 is built from 15 residues. With 5 bases removed from V and 0 bases from J, the gap between germline ends came to 11 bases. Looked up from germline, CDR1 is MDHEN and CDR2 is SYDVKM. The CDR3: CASSPGSYSYNEQFF. The CDR3 DNA reads as TGTGCCAGCAGTCCAGGGTCGTACTCCTACAATGAGCAGTTCTTC.

The rearrangement joins TRBV5-8 to TRBJ2-5, with D maybe TRBD1 (6 bases). The CDR3 contains 14 residues. Between the trimmed V and J ends, which lost 0 bases and 3 bases, there was a span of 9 bases. The germline gives CDR1 SGHTS, CDR2 YDEGEE. For the CDR3, the DNA is TGTGCCAGCAGCTTGGGGACAGTTGAAGAGACCCAGTACTTC. It codes for CASSLGTVEETQYF. The full variable domain, completed using reference TRBV5-8 and TRBJ2-5, is EAGVTQSPTHLIKTRGQQATLRCSPISGHTSVYWYQQALGLGLQFLLWYDEGEERNRGNFPPRFSGRQFPNYSSELNVNALELEDSALYLCASSLGTVEETQYFGPGTRLLVL.

The chain couples TRBV5-6 to TRBJ1-6, with 10 nucleotides matching TRBD1. Trimming took 3 bases from V and 6 from J; bases not matched to a gene: 9. Germline CDR1 SGHDT, CDR2 YYEEEE. The CDR3 has 17 amino acids. The CDR3: CASSWGQGTTPNSPLHF. In nucleotides, the CDR3 is TGTGCCAGCAGCTGGGGACAGGGGACGACCCCTAATTCACCCCTCCACTTT.

The chain uses TRBV7-9 and TRBJ1-3; TRBD1 matches at 7 bases. Germline V gene lookup returns CDR1 SEHNR and CDR2 FQNEAQ (reference sequence). The CDR3 extends over 16 amino acids. V lost 6 bases to trimming and J lost 0 bases; unmatched junction nucleotides: 8. The CDR3 sequence is CASRETGIFSGNTIYF. The CDR3 DNA reads as TGTGCCAGCAGGGAGACAGGGATCTTCTCTGGAAACACCATATATTTT.

The chain combines TRBV19 with TRBJ2-1; 13 bases align to TRBD2. V dropped 6 bases and J dropped 9; count of bases not matched to a gene: 11. CDR1 LNHDA and CDR2 SQIVND come from the germline V gene (reference sequence). The CDR3 is 16 residues long. In DNA, the CDR3 is TGTGCCAGTAGGCCCAGCTGGACTAGCGGGAGTAGTGAGCAGTTCTTC. Its protein product is CASRPSWTSGSSEQFF.

Concerning this clone itself: This specimen includes other DNA sequences encoding the same CDR3. V usage is TRBV6-1 and J usage is TRBJ2-3; D is uncertain. This CDR3 has 13 amino acids. CDR1 and CDR2 from the germline V gene are MNHNS and SASEGT. Between the trimmed V and J ends, which lost 1 base and 6 bases, there was a span of 8 bases. This CDR3 is CASSEVRADTQYF. CDR3 in DNA: TGTGCCAGCAGTGAAGTTCGAGCGGATACGCAGTATTTT.

The rearrangement uses TRBV7-8 and TRBJ1-1; maybe TRBD1 (5 bases). V lost 5 bases, J lost 0 bases, and 19 bases lay in between. Germline loops: CDR1 SGHVS, CDR2 FQNEAQ. This CDR3 has 17 residues. Written as DNA, the CDR3 is TGTGCCAGCAGCGTGCCTGGGGAGGGGAGAATGAACACTGAAGCTTTCTTT. It is translated as CASSVPGEGRMNTEAFF.

The chain is built from TRBV5-1 and TRBJ2-6, with a weak D call TRBD1 (5 bases). Germline values: CDR1 SGHRS, CDR2 YFSETQ. The V gene lost 4 bases and the J gene lost 11 bases, with 13 bases spanning the gap. CDR3 length: 13 residues. The DNA for the CDR3 is TGCGCCAGCAGCCCTACAGGATCCCACGTCCTGACTTTC. Residues: CASSPTGSHVLTF.

J is TRBJ2-3 and V is TRBV29-1, with D unresolved. The CDR3 is 12 amino acids. Germline loops: CDR1 SQVTM, CDR2 ANQGSEA. The ends were cut back, 4 bases at V and 6 bases at J, with 11 bases in the middle. The CDR3 region has the DNA TGCAGCGTTGGCCAGGCCCCGGATACGCAGTATTTT. Translating it yields CSVGQAPDTQYF.

The chain employs TRBV28 and TRBJ1-1, with D possibly TRBD1 on 6 matching bases. CDR1 and CDR2 (germline): MDHEN, SYDVKM. Trimming shortened V by 8 bases and J by 4 bases, and 17 bases separated the two germline ends. The CDR3 has 14 amino acids. The DNA for the CDR3 is TGTGCCAGCTCCCTGGGTGGGACAAGCACTGAAGCTTTCTTT. Protein sequence: CASSLGGTSTEAFF.

The chain has TRBV27 and TRBJ2-1; 9 nucleotides line up with TRBD2. The CDR3 sequence is 17 residues long. Germline loops: CDR1 MNHEY, CDR2 SMNVEV (reference sequence). V gave up 2 bases and J gave up 5 bases; unmatched junction bases: 10. The CDR3 reads CASSLRVAGVPDNEQFF. CDR3 in DNA: TGTGCCAGCAGTTTACGGGTAGCGGGAGTTCCTGACAATGAGCAGTTCTTC.

The chain uses TRBV10-3 and TRBJ2-7; no definite D call. Trimming took 1 base from V and 7 from J, leaving 14 bases between them. This CDR3 is 14 amino acids long. Germline V lookup: CDR1 ENHRY, CDR2 SYGVKD. The CDR3 DNA is TGTGCCATCAGTGAGTTGAGCAATTCTTGGGAGCAGTACTTC. This codes for CAISELSNSWEQYF.

The chain joins TRBV27 to TRBJ1-5; no definite D call. Trimming pared 6 bases from V and 6 bases from J, leaving 12 bases between. This CDR3 has 13 amino acids. Germline CDR1 MNHEY, CDR2 SMNVEV (reference sequence). CDR3 loop: CASRRERSQPQHF. CDR3 sequence (DNA): TGTGCCAGCAGGCGGGAGCGCAGTCAGCCCCAGCATTTT.

Here the CDR3 reads CASPASGLAGDRVRDTQYF. In DNA form, the CDR3 reads TGTGCCAGCCCCGCGTCGGGACTAGCGGGAGACCGCGTCAGAGATACGCAGTATTTT. The chain links TRBV2 to TRBJ2-3; 14 bases align to TRBD2. The CDR3 totals 19 residues. With 8 bases clipped from V and 5 bases from J, the junction kept 18 bases outside the gene matches. Germline CDR1 and CDR2: SNHLY and FYNNEI.

This chain joins TRBV19 and TRBJ1-5, with D hard to call. Germline values: CDR1 LNHDA, CDR2 SQIVND (reference sequence). The V end was cut by 4 bases, the J end by 2 bases, with 12 bases between. The CDR3 is made up of 15 amino acids. The CDR3 DNA follows: TGTGCCAGTAGTAAACAGCCGCGGGGCAATCAGCCCCAGCATTTT. Translation gives CASSKQPRGNQPQHF.

V gene TRBV20-1 combines with J gene TRBJ2-7; the D is unclear. The germline V gene encodes CDR1 DFQATT and CDR2 SNEGSKA (reference sequence). The CDR3 consists of 11 residues. Trimming took 7 bases from V and 0 from J, leaving 7 bases between them. CDR3 in DNA: TGCAGTGGCGGCGGCTCCTACGAGCAGTACTTC. This translates into CSGGGSYEQYF.

This chain uses TRBV3-1 (or the pseudogene TRBV3-2) with TRBJ2-5, with 10 bases fitting TRBD2. From germline, CDR1 is LGHDT and CDR2 YNNKEL (reference sequence). The junction had 6 bases not matched to a gene; V was cut back by 4 bases and J by 4 bases. This CDR3 has 15 amino acids. The CDR3 DNA is TGTGCCAGCAGCCTTACTAGCGGGATGGGAGAGACCCAGTACTTC. The encoded protein is CASSLTSGMGETQYF.

The CDR3 sequence is CASSPPRTGGYGYTF. CDR3 in DNA: TGTGCCAGCTCACCACCCCGGACAGGGGGATATGGCTACACCTTC. The J gene is TRBJ1-2, the V gene TRBV18; TRBD1 agrees at 10 bases. This CDR3 region has 15 residues. The V gene end was trimmed by 0 bases and the J gene end by 5 bases; junction bases not matched to a gene: 3. Germline V CDR1 and CDR2: KGHSH, LQKENI.